This T cell receptor (beta chain) derives from a study of T cell responses to AZD1222 COVID-19 vaccine. Study-wide results and caveats: Vaccine-associated CD4 TCRs ranged over spike, dominating at 160-218 and 743-854.

Sequenced by immunoSEQ multiplex PCR; TCRdb stores in-frame clones only, minus some. The profile shows 98,000 or so clones, roughly 80% of them singletons. In the case of this clone: Its antigen is unidentified.

Germline values: CDR1 SGHRS, CDR2 YFSETQ. V lost 0 bases and J 4 bases, leaving 14 bases between the germline ends. This CDR3 has 15 amino acids. The material was peripheral blood, obtained 28 days after the second AZD1222 dose. The sequence was obtained from an adult who received the AZD1222 COVID-19 vaccine. This chain uses TRBV5-1 with TRBJ2-7; D gene uncertain. The chain's CDR3 is CASSLDRRSVYEQYF. For the CDR3, the DNA is TGCGCCAGCAGCTTGGACAGAAGATCGGTGTACGAGCAGTACTTC.